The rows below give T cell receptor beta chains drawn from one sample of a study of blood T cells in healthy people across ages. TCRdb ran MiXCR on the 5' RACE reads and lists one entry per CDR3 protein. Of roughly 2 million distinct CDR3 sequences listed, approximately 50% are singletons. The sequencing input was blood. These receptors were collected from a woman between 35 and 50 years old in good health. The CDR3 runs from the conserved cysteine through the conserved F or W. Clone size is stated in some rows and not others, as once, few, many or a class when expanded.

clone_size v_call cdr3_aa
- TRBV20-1 CSARKSAQYF
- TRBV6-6 CACAQINEKLFF
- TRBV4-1 CASSQSLDSSQYF
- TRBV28 CASSFLAGRDQETQYF
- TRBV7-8 CASSLAVDSGNTIYF
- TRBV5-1 CASSQGGEKTQYF
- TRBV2 CASSEVSGGDKNIQYF
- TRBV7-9 CASSLTHTTDPSTDTQYF
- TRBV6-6 CASRLDGTYGYTF
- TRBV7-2 CASSLNRGAETQYF
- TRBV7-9 CASSLTQGENEKLFF
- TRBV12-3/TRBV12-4 CASRPREAASTDTQYF
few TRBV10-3 CAISAGGESETQYF
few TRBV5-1 CASSEPGLAEPTDTQYF
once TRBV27 CATKYDRGQGEKLFF
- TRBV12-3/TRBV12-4 CASTTYGTQYF